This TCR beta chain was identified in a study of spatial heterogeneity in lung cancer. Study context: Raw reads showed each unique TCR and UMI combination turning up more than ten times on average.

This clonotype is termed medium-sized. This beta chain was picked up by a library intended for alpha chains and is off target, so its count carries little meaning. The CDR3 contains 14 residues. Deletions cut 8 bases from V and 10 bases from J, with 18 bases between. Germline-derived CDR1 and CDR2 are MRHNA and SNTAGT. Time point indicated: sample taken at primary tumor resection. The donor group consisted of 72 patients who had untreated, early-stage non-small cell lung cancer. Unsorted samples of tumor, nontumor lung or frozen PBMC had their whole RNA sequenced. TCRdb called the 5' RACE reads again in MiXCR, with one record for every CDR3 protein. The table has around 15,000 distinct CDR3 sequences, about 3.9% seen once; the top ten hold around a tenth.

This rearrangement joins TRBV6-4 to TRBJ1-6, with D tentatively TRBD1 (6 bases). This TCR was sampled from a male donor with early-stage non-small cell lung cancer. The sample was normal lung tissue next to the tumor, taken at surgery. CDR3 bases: TGTGCCAGCTGGGCTGGGACATTGAGGTCACCCCTCCACTTT. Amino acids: CASWAGTLRSPLHF.